Listed here are 5 T cell receptor beta chains from one sample, sequenced in a study of post-analysis software for immune sequencing data. Overall study findings and caveats: Controls showed lower frequencies than patients for a few TRBV segments, and TRBV5-6, TRBV5-1 and TRBV20-1 were among these.

TCR beta libraries were prepared from cDNA with unique molecular identifiers. Using its own MiXCR run on the PCR reads, TCRdb lists one record per CDR3 protein. The sample has 820,000 or so distinct CDR3 sequences; around 53% are singletons. Their antigens remain unidentified. Sequencing was carried out using blood. These receptors were collected from a girl aged 10-17 years with multiple sclerosis.

This clonotype showed up just a few times. V and J are TRBV14 and TRBJ1-2; unclear D gene. The CDR3 sequence is 15 residues long. Germline lookup yields CDR1 SGHDN and CDR2 FVKESK. V gave up 0 bases and J gave up 0 bases, with 8 bases separating them. The CDR3 sequence is CASSQEAVANYGYTF. Here the CDR3 DNA reads TGTGCCAGCAGCCAAGAAGCGGTAGCTAACTATGGCTACACCTTC.

V and J are TRBV14 and TRBJ2-5, with 10 nucleotides matching TRBD1. Trimming removed 7 bases from V and 4 bases from J; junction bases left unmatched: 9. CDR3 length: 15 amino acids. The germline gives CDR1 SGHDN, CDR2 FVKESK. The CDR3, as DNA: TGTGCCAGCAACGGGGGGACAGGGGTTGGAGAGACCCAGTACTTC. Translated, it gives CASNGGTGVGETQYF.

The chain joins TRBV6-6 to TRBJ2-1; 7 positions match TRBD2. This CDR3 is 13 amino acids long. V dropped 5 bases and J dropped 9; count of bases not matched to a gene: 7. CDR1 MNHNY and CDR2 SVGAGI come from the germline V gene (reference sequence). This chain's CDR3 is CASSTTAGLEQFF. CDR3 DNA sequence: TGTGCCAGCAGTACAACAGCGGGGCTTGAGCAGTTCTTC.

This clonotype was detected a few times. The rearrangement joins TRBV6-5 to TRBJ2-5, with D possibly called TRBD1 or TRBD2 (5 bases each). The CDR3 loop spans 16 amino acids. Germline loops: CDR1 MNHEY, CDR2 SVGAGI. With 2 bases removed from V and 5 bases from J, the gap between germline ends came to 18 bases. Here the CDR3 reads CASSYGTLTGMETQYF. The CDR3 DNA reads TGTGCCAGCAGTTACGGGACCCTAACTGGGATGGAGACCCAGTACTTC.

The rearrangement uses TRBV20-1 and TRBJ2-5; TRBD1 matches 9 bases. The CDR3 extends over 12 amino acids. Germline V gives CDR1 DFQATT, CDR2 SNEGSKA (reference sequence). With 6 bases clipped from V and 4 bases from J, the junction kept 3 bases outside the gene matches. The CDR3 spells CSAGQGPETQYF. CDR3 nucleotide sequence: TGCAGTGCCGGACAGGGGCCAGAGACCCAGTACTTC.